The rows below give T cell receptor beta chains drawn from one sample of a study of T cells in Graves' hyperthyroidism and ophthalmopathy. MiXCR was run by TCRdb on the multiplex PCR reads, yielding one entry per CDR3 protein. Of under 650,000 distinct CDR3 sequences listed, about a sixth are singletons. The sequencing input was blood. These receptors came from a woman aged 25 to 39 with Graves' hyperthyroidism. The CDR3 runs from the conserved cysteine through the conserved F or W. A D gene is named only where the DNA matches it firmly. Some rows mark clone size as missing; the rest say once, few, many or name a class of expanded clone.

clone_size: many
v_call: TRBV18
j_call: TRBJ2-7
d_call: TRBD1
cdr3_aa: CASSPTGTGGEQYF
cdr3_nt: TGTGCCAGCTCACCCACCGGGACAGGGGGTGAGCAGTACTTC

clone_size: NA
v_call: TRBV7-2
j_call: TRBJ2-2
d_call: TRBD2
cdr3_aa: CASSLYSGVNTGELFF
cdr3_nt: TGTGCCAGCAGCCTCTATAGCGGGGTTAACACCGGGGAGCTGTTTTTT

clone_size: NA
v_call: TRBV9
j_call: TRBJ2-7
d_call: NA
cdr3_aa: CASSQDGAAAREQYF
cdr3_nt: TGTGCCAGCAGCCAAGATGGGGCGGCGGCTCGCGAGCAGTACTTC

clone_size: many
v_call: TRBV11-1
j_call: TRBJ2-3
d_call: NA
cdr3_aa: CASSSRDMTDTQYF
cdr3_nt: TGTGCCAGCAGTTCCCGGGACATGACAGATACGCAGTATTTT

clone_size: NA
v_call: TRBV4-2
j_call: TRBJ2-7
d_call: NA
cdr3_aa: CASSQSRNYEQYF
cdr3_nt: TGTGCCAGCAGCCAATCAAGAAACTACGAGCAGTACTTC

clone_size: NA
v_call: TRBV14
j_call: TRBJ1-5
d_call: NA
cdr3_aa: CASSQGFATNQPQHF
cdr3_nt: TGTGCCAGCAGCCAAGGGTTCGCGACTAATCAGCCCCAGCATTTT

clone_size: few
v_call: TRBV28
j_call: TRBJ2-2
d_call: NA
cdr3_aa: CASRSGRTGELFF
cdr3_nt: TGTGCCAGCCGGAGCGGAAGAACCGGGGAGCTGTTTTTT

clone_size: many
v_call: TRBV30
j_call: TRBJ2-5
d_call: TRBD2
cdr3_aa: CAWRGLADETQYF
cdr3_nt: TGTGCCTGGAGGGGACTAGCCGACGAGACCCAGTACTTC

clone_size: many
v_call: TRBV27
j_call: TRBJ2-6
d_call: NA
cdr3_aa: CASTISTSGANVLTF
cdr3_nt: TGTGCCAGCACTATATCTACCTCTGGGGCCAACGTCCTGACTTTC

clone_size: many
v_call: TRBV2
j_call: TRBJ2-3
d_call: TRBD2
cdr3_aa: CASSVASGRASDTQYF
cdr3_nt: TGTGCCAGCAGTGTAGCTAGCGGGAGGGCCAGCGATACGCAGTATTTT

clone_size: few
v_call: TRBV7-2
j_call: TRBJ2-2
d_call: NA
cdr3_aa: CASSLEGIGGELFF
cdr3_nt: TGTGCCAGCAGCTTAGAGGGGATCGGCGGGGAGCTGTTTTTT

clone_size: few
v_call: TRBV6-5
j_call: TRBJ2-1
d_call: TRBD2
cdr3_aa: CASSYPGLANNEQFF
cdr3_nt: TGTGCCAGCAGTTACCCCGGACTAGCCAACAATGAGCAGTTCTTC

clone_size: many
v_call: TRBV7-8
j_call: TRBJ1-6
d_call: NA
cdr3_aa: CASSLAQRRRANSPLHF
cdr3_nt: TGTGCCAGCAGCTTAGCGCAGCGGCGGAGGGCTAATTCACCCCTCCACTTT

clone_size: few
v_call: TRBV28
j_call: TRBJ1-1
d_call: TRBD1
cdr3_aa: CASEQGGNTEAFF
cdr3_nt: TGTGCCAGTGAGCAGGGGGGGAACACTGAAGCTTTCTTT

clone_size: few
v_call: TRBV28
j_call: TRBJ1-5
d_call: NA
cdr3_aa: CASIRGGGNQPQHF
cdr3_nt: TGTGCCAGCATACGGGGGGGTGGCAATCAGCCCCAGCATTTT

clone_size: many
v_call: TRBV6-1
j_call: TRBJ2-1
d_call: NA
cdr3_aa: CASSEITGNEQFF
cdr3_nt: TGTGCCAGCAGTGAGATCACGGGCAATGAGCAGTTCTTC

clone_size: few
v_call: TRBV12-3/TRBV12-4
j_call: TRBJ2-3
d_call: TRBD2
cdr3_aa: CASSYKRLAGTDTQYF
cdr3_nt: TGTGCCAGCAGCTACAAAAGACTAGCGGGGACGGATACGCAGTATTTT

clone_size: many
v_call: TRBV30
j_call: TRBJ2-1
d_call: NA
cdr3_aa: CAWSVDPGDEQFF
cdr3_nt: TGTGCCTGGAGTGTTGACCCAGGGGACGAGCAGTTCTTC

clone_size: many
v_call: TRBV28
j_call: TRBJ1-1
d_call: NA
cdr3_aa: CASSLFSRNTEAFF
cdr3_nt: TGTGCCAGCAGTTTATTTTCCAGAAACACTGAAGCTTTCTTT

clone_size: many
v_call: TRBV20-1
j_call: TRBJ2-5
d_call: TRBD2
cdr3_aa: CSARASLAGVGETQYF
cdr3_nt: TGCAGTGCTAGAGCATCCCTAGCGGGAGTGGGGGAGACCCAGTACTTC

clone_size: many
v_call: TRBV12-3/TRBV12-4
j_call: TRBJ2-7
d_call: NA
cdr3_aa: CASSLVGREQYF
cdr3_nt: TGTGCCAGCAGTTTGGTGGGGAGGGAGCAGTACTTC

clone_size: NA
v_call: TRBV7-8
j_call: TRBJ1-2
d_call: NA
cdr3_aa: CASSLGDLYGYTF
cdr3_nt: TGTGCCAGCAGCTTAGGGGACCTCTATGGCTACACCTTC

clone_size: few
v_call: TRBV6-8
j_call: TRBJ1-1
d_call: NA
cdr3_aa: CASSFKGAGHTEAFF
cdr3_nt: TGTGCCAGCAGTTTTAAGGGAGCGGGGCACACTGAAGCTTTCTTT

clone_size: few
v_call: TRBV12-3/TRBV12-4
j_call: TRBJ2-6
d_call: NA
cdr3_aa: CASSLAWGVGANVLTF
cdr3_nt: TGTGCCAGCAGTTTAGCGTGGGGGGTGGGGGCCAACGTCCTGACTTTC

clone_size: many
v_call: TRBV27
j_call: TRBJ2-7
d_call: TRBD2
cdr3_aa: CASSFSGRNEQYF
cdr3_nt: TGTGCCAGCAGTTTTAGCGGGAGAAACGAGCAGTACTTC

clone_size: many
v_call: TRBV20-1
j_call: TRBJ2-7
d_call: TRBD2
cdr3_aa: CSALPGGLAGDYYEQYF
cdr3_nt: TGCAGTGCTCTTCCAGGGGGACTAGCGGGAGATTACTACGAGCAGTACTTC

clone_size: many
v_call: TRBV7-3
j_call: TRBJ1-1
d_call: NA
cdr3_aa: CASSLEEYTEAFF
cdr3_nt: TGTGCCAGCAGCTTGGAGGAGTACACTGAAGCTTTCTTT

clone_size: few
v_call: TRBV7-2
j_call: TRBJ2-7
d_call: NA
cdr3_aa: CASSSSHSYEQYF
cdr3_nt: TGTGCCAGCAGCTCGTCCCACTCCTACGAGCAGTACTTC

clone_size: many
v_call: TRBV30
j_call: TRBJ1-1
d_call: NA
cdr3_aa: CAWSTGTEAFF
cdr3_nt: TGTGCCTGGAGTACGGGCACTGAAGCTTTCTTT

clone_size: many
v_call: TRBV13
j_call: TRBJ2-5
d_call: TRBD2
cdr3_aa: CASSSGLAGGIQETQYF
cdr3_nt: TGTGCCAGCAGCTCCGGACTAGCGGGAGGGATCCAAGAGACCCAGTACTTC

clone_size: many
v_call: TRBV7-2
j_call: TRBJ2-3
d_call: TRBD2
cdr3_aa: CASSIASGPRDTQYF
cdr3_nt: TGTGCCAGCAGCATAGCTAGCGGTCCCAGAGATACGCAGTATTTT

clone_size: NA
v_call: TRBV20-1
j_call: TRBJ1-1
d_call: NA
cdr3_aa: CSAREPSTGNTEAFF
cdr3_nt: TGCAGTGCTAGAGAGCCAAGCACAGGGAACACTGAAGCTTTCTTT

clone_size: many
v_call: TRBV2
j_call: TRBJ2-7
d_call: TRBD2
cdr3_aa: CATQRGYSYEQYF
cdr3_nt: TGTGCCACCCAGCGGGGGTACTCCTACGAGCAGTACTTC

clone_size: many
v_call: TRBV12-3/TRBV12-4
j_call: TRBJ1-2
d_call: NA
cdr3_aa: CASSSAGAYGYTF
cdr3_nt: TGTGCCAGCAGTTCCGCCGGGGCCTATGGCTACACCTTC

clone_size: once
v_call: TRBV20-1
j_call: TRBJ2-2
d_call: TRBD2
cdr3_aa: CSARDQLADVTGELFF
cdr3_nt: TGCAGTGCTAGAGATCAACTAGCGGATGTCACCGGGGAGCTGTTTTTT

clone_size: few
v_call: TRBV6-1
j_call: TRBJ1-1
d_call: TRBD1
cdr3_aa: CASSESRGRTEAFF
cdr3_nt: TGTGCCAGCAGCGAATCTAGGGGGCGGACTGAAGCTTTCTTT

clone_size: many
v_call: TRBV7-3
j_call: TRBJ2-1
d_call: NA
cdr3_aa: CASTLGNEQFF
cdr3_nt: TGTGCCAGCACTTTGGGCAATGAGCAGTTCTTC

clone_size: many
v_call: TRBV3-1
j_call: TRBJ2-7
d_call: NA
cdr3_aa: CASSQFVAFTGANYEQYF
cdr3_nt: TGTGCCAGCAGCCAATTCGTTGCTTTCACGGGGGCTAACTACGAGCAGTACTTC

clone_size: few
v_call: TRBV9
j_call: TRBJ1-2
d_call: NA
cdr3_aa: CASRKVKAGSGSSGYTF
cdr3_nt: TGTGCCAGCAGAAAAGTAAAGGCAGGGTCCGGGTCCTCTGGCTACACCTTC

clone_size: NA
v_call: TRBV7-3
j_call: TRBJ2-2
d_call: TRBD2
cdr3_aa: CASSGTSGLHGELFF
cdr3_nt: TGTGCCAGCAGCGGGACTAGCGGGTTGCACGGGGAGCTGTTTTTT

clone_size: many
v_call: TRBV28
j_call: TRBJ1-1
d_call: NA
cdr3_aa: CASSPRGGGAFF
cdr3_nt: TGTGCCAGCAGTCCACGGGGAGGGGGAGCTTTCTTT

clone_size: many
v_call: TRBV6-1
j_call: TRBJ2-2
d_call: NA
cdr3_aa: CASSFRDRGRRPTSGRFTGELFF
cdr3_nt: TGTGCCAGCAGTTTCCGGGACAGGGGGCGGAGACCGACTAGCGGGAGATTCACCGGGGAGCTGTTTTTT

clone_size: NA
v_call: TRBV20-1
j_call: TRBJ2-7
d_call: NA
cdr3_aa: CSAALVGHNF
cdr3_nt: TGCAGTGCTGCGTTAGTCGGTCACAACTTC

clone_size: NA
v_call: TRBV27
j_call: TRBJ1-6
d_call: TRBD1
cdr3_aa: CASRPRTGGLPTLHF
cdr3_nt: TGTGCCAGCAGACCTAGGACAGGGGGTCTTCCTACCCTCCACTTT

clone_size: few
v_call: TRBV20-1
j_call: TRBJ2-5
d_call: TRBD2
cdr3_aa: CSASGGGEVGETQYF
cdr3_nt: TGCAGTGCTAGTGGGGGGGGGGAGGTCGGGGAGACCCAGTACTTC

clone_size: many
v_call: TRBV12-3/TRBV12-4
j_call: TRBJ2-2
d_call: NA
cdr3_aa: CASSYGGTGELFF
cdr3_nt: TGTGCCAGCAGTTATGGCGGCACCGGGGAGCTGTTTTTT

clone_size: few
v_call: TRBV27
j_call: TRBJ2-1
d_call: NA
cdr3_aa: CASSPRAIIYNEQFF
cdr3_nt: TGTGCCAGCAGTCCCCGCGCAATCATCTACAATGAGCAGTTCTTC

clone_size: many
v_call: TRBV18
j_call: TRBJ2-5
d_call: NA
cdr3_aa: CASSPPRGQETQYF
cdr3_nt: TGTGCCAGCTCCCCGCCGCGGGGACAAGAGACCCAGTACTTC

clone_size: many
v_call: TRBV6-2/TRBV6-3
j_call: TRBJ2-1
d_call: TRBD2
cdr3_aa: CASNSGTSGREEQFF
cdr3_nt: TGTGCCAGCAACTCCGGGACTAGCGGGAGAGAAGAGCAGTTCTTC

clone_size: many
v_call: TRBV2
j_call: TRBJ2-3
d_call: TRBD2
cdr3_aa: CASSSSGGVTDTQYF
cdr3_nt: TGTGCCAGCAGTTCTAGCGGGGGGGTCACAGATACGCAGTATTTT

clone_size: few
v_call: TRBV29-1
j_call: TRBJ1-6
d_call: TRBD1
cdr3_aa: CSVQVVGTGDSPLHF
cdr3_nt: TGCAGCGTTCAGGTAGTCGGGACAGGGGATTCACCCCTCCACTTT

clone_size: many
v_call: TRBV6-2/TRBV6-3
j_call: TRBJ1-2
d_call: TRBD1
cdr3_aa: CASSSERRDRGNYGYTF
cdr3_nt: TGTGCCAGCAGTTCCGAAAGGCGGGACAGGGGTAACTATGGCTACACCTTC

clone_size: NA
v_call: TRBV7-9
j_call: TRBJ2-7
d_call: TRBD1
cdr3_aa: CASSWVGQGSYEQYF
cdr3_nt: TGTGCCAGCAGCTGGGTGGGACAGGGCTCCTACGAGCAGTACTTC

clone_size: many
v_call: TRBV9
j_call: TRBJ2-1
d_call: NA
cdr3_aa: CASSAPAPNEQFF
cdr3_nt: TGTGCCAGCAGCGCCCCGGCTCCCAATGAGCAGTTCTTC

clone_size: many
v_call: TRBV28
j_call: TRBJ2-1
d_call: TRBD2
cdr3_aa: CASIDSGRSSYNEQFF
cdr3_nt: TGTGCCAGCATTGATAGCGGGAGGAGCTCCTACAATGAGCAGTTCTTC

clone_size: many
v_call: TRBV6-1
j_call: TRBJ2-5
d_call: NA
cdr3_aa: CASATGEKAQYF
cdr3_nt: TGTGCCAGCGCAACGGGGGAGAAGGCCCAGTACTTC

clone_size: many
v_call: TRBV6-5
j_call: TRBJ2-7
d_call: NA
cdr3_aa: CASSCSRGTYEQYF
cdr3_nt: TGTGCCAGCAGTTGCTCGCGCGGTACCTACGAGCAGTACTTC

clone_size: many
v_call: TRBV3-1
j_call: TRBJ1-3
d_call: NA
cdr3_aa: CASSQDLGTGTGNTIYF
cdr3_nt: TGTGCCAGCAGCCAAGATCTGGGTACGGGGACTGGAAACACCATATATTTT

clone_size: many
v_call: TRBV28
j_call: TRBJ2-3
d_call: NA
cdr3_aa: CASSSGQPSTDTQYF
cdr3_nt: TGTGCCAGCAGCTCCGGACAGCCTAGCACAGATACGCAGTATTTT

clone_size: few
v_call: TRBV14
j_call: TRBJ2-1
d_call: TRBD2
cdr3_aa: CASSPLRSGSPSQFF
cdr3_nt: TGTGCCAGCAGCCCTCTCAGGAGCGGGAGTCCCTCGCAGTTCTTC